The 32 T cell receptor beta chains listed next were all sequenced from one sample in a study of identical twins. TCRdb passed the 5' RACE reads through MiXCR, listing each CDR3 protein once. Of 130,000 to 150,000 distinct CDR3 sequences in the sample, roughly 3.5% were seen once. The sequencing sample was made of memory T cells sorted from blood. These receptors were obtained from a man aged 18 to 29 in good health.

This clonotype was picked up a small number of times. The V gene is TRBV19, the J gene TRBJ2-1; D is unresolved. The V end lost 1 base, the J end lost 5 bases, and 9 bases lay between the germline ends. This CDR3 spans 14 amino acids. CDR1 and CDR2 (germline): LNHDA, SQIVND (reference sequence). The CDR3 region has the DNA TGTGCCAGTAGTATAGGGCGACCTGACAATGAGCAGTTCTTC. Translating it yields CASSIGRPDNEQFF.

This clonotype occurred many times. The V gene is TRBV12-3 or TRBV12-4, the J gene TRBJ2-3; 10 bases match TRBD2. The CDR3 runs 16 residues. Trimming at V came to 1 base and at J to 4 bases, leaving 5 bases not matched to a gene. CDR3 sequence (DNA): TGTGCCAGCAGTTTAGGAGCGGGAGGGATCCCAGATACGCAGTATTTT. Its protein is CASSLGAGGIPDTQYF.

The sample holds many counts of this clonotype. The rearrangement joins TRBV6-1 to TRBJ1-5, with a possible D match to TRBD1 (5 bases). CDR3 length equals 17 residues. V lost 1 base to trimming and J lost 7 bases, with 20 bases between them. Germline V gene sequence: CDR1 MNHNS, CDR2 SASEGT. CDR3 sequence (DNA): TGTGCCAGCAGTGAAGTGAAGAGACAGTTCCTTGGACAGCCCCAGCATTTT. It translates to CASSEVKRQFLGQPQHF.

V and J are TRBV2 and TRBJ2-7; D ambiguous. Germline V gene lookup returns CDR1 SNHLY and CDR2 FYNNEI. There are 11 residues in the CDR3. The CDR3 DNA is TGTGCCAGCAGTTATTCCTCCGAGCAGTACGTC. Translating gives CASSYSSEQYV.

This clonotype has a count of ten or more. This sequence joins TRBV7-3 and TRBJ2-5; a weak D match, TRBD1 (6 bases). The CDR3 is 14 residues long. Germline CDR1 and CDR2: SGHTA and FQGTGA. The germline V and J ends were trimmed by 6 bases and 5 bases, with 16 bases remaining between them. The CDR3 region has the DNA TGTGCCAGCAGTTATACGGACAGTGGGGAGACCCAGTACTTC. The encoded protein is CASSYTDSGETQYF. Filled out from reference TRBV7-3 and TRBJ2-5, the complete variable domain reads GAGVSQTPSNKVTEKGKYVELRCDPISGHTALYWYRQSLGQGPEFLIYFQGTGAADDSGLPNDRFFAVRPEGSVSTLKIQRTERGDSAVYLCASSYTDSGETQYFGPGTRLLVL.

This clonotype appeared many times. The CDR3 loop is CASSLRTMEQFF. CDR3 DNA: TGCGCCAGCAGCTTGCGCACTATGGAGCAGTTCTTC. This chain connects TRBV5-1 to TRBJ2-1; no firm D call. The length of the CDR3 is 12 residues. V lost 1 base and J 10 bases, leaving 9 bases between the germline ends. CDR1 is SGHRS, CDR2 YFSETQ, per germline.

This clonotype has ten or more counts. This chain links TRBV11-2 with TRBJ2-4; D is perhaps TRBD2 (6 bases). Germline lookup yields CDR1 SGHAT and CDR2 FQNNGV. Trimming removed 1 base from V and 0 bases from J, with 19 bases in between. This CDR3 has 19 residues. CDR3 loop: CASSLVPRGSGLAKNIQYF. DNA of the CDR3: TGTGCCAGCAGCTTAGTTCCGCGCGGTAGCGGCCTAGCCAAAAACATTCAGTACTTC.

This clonotype has just a few counts. The genes are TRBV18 and TRBJ2-3; maybe TRBD2 (5 bases). Between the trimmed V and J ends, which lost 2 bases and 2 bases, there was a span of 11 bases. The CDR3 extends over 15 amino acids. The V gene's germline CDR1 is KGHSH and CDR2 LQKENI. The CDR3 loop is CASSPVARTTDTQYF. The CDR3 DNA sequence: TGTGCCAGCTCACCAGTAGCGAGGACCACAGATACGCAGTATTTT.

This clonotype was counted many times. V and J are TRBV27 and TRBJ2-7; 7 nucleotides align to TRBD2. Germline CDR1 is MNHEY and CDR2 is SMNVEV (reference sequence). The trim removed 5 bases at V and 5 bases at J, leaving 9 bases unmatched. This CDR3 has 14 residues. The CDR3 DNA sequence: TGTGCCAGCAGTCATCCGGGACTATCCAACGAGCAGTACTTC. This translates into CASSHPGLSNEQYF.

This clonotype was found many times. This chain joins TRBV28 and TRBJ2-1, with 9 bases aligning to TRBD2. This CDR3 has 18 residues. Germline values: CDR1 MDHEN, CDR2 SYDVKM. V lost 1 base to trimming and J lost 1 base; unmatched junction nucleotides: 8. This CDR3 reads CASSLFGGAGGSYNEQFF. For the CDR3, the DNA is TGTGCCAGCAGTTTATTTGGGGGCGCGGGAGGGTCCTACAATGAGCAGTTCTTC.

This clonotype appeared many times. The chain employs TRBV25-1 and TRBJ1-5; D not resolved. V was pared by 4 bases and J by 6 bases, with 7 bases between. The CDR3 length is 12 residues. Germline V gives CDR1 MGHDK, CDR2 SYGVNS. The CDR3 spells CASSAHPQPQHF. The CDR3 bases are TGTGCCAGCAGTGCCCATCCTCAGCCCCAGCATTTT.

This clonotype was seen at least ten times. The V call is TRBV20-1, the J call TRBJ2-3; 7 bases align to TRBD1. Germline V gene data show CDR1 as DFQATT and CDR2 as SNEGSKA (reference sequence). V lost 5 bases to trimming and J lost 2 bases; unmatched junction nucleotides: 10. The CDR3 contains 15 residues. This CDR3 reads CSAFRRDRNTDTQYF. As DNA, the CDR3 is TGCAGTGCTTTCCGACGGGACAGAAACACAGATACGCAGTATTTT.

This clonotype was observed at least ten times. This sequence joins TRBV28 and TRBJ2-2; TRBD1 agrees at 12 bases. J was trimmed by 7 bases and V by 6 bases; bases with no gene match: 3. The CDR3 runs to 14 residues. Per the germline V gene, CDR1 is MDHEN and CDR2 is SYDVKM. In DNA, the CDR3 is TGTGCCAGCAGGGGGACAGGGGGCATCGGGGAGCTGTTTTTT. This gives the protein CASRGTGGIGELFF.

This clonotype has a single count. A much larger clone lies a single base off, so this may be a read error. The chain is built from TRBV18 and TRBJ2-1, with TRBD2 matching over 10 bases. The CDR3 sequence is 16 residues long. V lost 3 bases to trimming and J lost 6 bases; unmatched junction nucleotides: 8. In germline, CDR1 is KGHSH, CDR2 LQKENI. In nucleotides, the CDR3 is TGTGCCAGCTCACCTTCTCTAGCGGGAGCCTGCAATGAGCAGTTCTTC. Protein product: CASSPSLAGACNEQFF. The full variable domain, in which reference TRBV18 and TRBJ2-1 provide the parts outside the CDR3, is NAGVMQNPRHLVRRRGQEARLRCSPMKGHSHVYWYRQLPEEGLKFMVYLQKENIIDESGMPKERFSAEFPKEGPSILRIQQVVRGDSAAYFCASSPSLAGACNEQFFGPGTRLTVL.

This clonotype has at least ten counts. This rearrangement joins TRBV3-1 to TRBJ1-1, with no clear D. CDR1 and CDR2 from the germline V gene are LGHDT and YNNKEL (reference sequence). The germline V and J ends were trimmed by 4 bases and 2 bases, with 11 bases remaining between them. The length of the CDR3 is 14 residues. CDR3 protein: CASSPPGRNTEAFF. CDR3 sequence (DNA): TGTGCCAGCAGCCCGCCTGGCAGAAACACTGAAGCTTTCTTT. Combining the CDR3 with reference TRBV3-1 and TRBJ1-1 gives the whole variable domain DTAVSQTPKYLVTQMGNDKSIKCEQNLGHDTMYWYKQDSKKFLKIMFSYNNKELIINETVPNRFSPKSPDKAHLNLHINSLELGDSAVYFCASSPPGRNTEAFFGQGTRLTVV.

This clonotype appeared many times. The V and J genes are TRBV6-5 and TRBJ1-2; D not certain. This CDR3 has 11 amino acids. Germline assignment: CDR1 MNHEY and CDR2 SVGAGI. Trimming took 7 bases from V and 8 from J, leaving 11 bases between them. The DNA of the CDR3 is TGTGCCAGCATGGATGGTCGGGGCTACACCTTC. It yields the protein CASMDGRGYTF.

This clonotype was observed many times. The chain couples TRBV24-1 to TRBJ2-5; the match to TRBD1 covers 7 bases. V was clipped by 0 bases and J by 3 bases; unmatched bases: 3. This CDR3 comprises 15 residues. Germline V gives CDR1 KGHDR, CDR2 SFDVKD. The CDR3 nucleotides read TGTGCCACCAGTGATTTGTACGACAGGGAAGAGACCCAGTACTTC. Translating gives CATSDLYDREETQYF.

In its sample, this clonotype was seen many times. The CDR3: CASSLGGSSGDTQYF. The CDR3 nucleotides are TGTGCCAGCAGCTTAGGAGGCTCGTCCGGGGATACGCAGTATTTT. V is TRBV7-2 and J is TRBJ2-3; D unresolved. This CDR3 spans 15 amino acids. CDR1 and CDR2 from the germline V gene are SGHTA and FQGNSA. Trimming cost V 1 base and J 6 bases, with 14 bases left between them. Full variable domain (remainder filled in from reference TRBV7-2 and TRBJ2-3): GAGVSQSPSNKVTEKGKDVELRCDPISGHTALYWYRQSLGQGLEFLIYFQGNSAPDKSGLPSDRFSAERTGGSVSTLTIQRTQQEDSAVYLCASSLGGSSGDTQYFGPGTRLTVL.

There are many counts of this clonotype. The chain has TRBV30 and TRBJ2-1, with 7 bases that match TRBD2. There are 17 residues in the CDR3. CDR1 is GTSNPN and CDR2 is SVGIG in the germline V gene (reference sequence). V gave up 3 bases and J gave up 0 bases; unmatched junction bases: 11. The CDR3 DNA sequence: TGTGCCTGGAGGCCGGGACTACCCTCCAGCTCCTACAATGAGCAGTTCTTC. Protein sequence: CAWRPGLPSSSYNEQFF.

The table lists this clonotype with many counts. The genes are TRBV20-1 and TRBJ2-7; D gene unclear. The CDR3 is made up of 11 amino acids. The ends were cut back, 5 bases at V and 3 bases at J, with 8 bases in the middle. Per germline, CDR1 DFQATT and CDR2 SNEGSKA (reference sequence). The CDR3 DNA reads as TGCAGTGCTCGGCACAACTACGAGCAGTACTTC. Its protein product is CSARHNYEQYF.

This clonotype was recorded many times. V usage is TRBV4-2 and J usage is TRBJ2-4; D possibly uses TRBD1 or TRBD2 (5 bases each). Trimming removed 1 base from V and 6 bases from J, with 10 bases in between. CDR1 is LGHNA, CDR2 YNFKEQ, per germline. The CDR3 loop spans 14 amino acids. The CDR3 DNA reads TGTGCCAGCAGCCAAGTACGTGGGACAAACATTCAGTACTTC. Protein: CASSQVRGTNIQYF.

This clonotype has ten or more counts. The J gene is TRBJ2-1, the V gene TRBV5-6; 9 positions match TRBD2. J gave up 6 bases and V 0 bases, and 7 bases lay outside the gene matches. Germline values: CDR1 SGHDT, CDR2 YYEEEE. This CDR3 contains 16 residues. Here the CDR3 reads CASSLANSGRGNEQFF. In DNA form, the CDR3 reads TGTGCCAGCAGCTTGGCCAATAGCGGGAGAGGCAATGAGCAGTTCTTC.

This clonotype appeared a few times. The chain carries TRBV7-9 and TRBJ1-2; weak D call: TRBD1 (6 bases). This CDR3 is built from 12 residues. Germline lookup yields CDR1 SEHNR and CDR2 FQNEAQ (reference sequence). V was pared by 8 bases and J by 3 bases, with 10 bases between. CDR3 region: CASYREDYGYTF. DNA for the CDR3: TGTGCCAGCTACAGGGAGGACTATGGCTACACCTTC.

This clonotype has a count of ten or more. The genes are TRBV5-6 and TRBJ2-2, with D possibly matching TRBD2 (6 bases). CDR1 is SGHDT, CDR2 YYEEEE, per germline. The CDR3 loop spans 17 amino acids. The V end lost 1 base, the J end lost 1 base, and 14 bases lay between the germline ends. The CDR3 is CASSLLLLAKNTGELFF. CDR3 sequence (DNA): TGTGCCAGCAGCTTGTTGTTACTAGCAAAGAACACCGGGGAGCTGTTTTTT.

This clonotype was recorded many times. The genes are TRBV7-8 and TRBJ2-5; weak D call: TRBD1 (6 bases). Trimming cost V 5 bases and J 0 bases, with 10 bases left between them. Germline V gene data show CDR1 as SGHVS and CDR2 as FQNEAQ. This CDR3 spans 14 amino acids. The CDR3 region has the DNA TGTGCCAGCAGCCCCGAGGGGGACCAAGAGACCCAGTACTTC. Translated: CASSPEGDQETQYF.

This clonotype was counted ten times or more. The genes are TRBV4-3 and TRBJ2-1; D unclear. This CDR3 comprises 13 residues. The V gene lost 3 bases and the J gene lost 9 bases, with 12 bases spanning the gap. Germline assignment: CDR1 LGHNA and CDR2 YSLEER. The CDR3 sequence: CASSHDFSIEQFF. In DNA form, the CDR3 reads TGCGCCAGCAGCCATGATTTCTCCATTGAGCAGTTCTTC.

This clonotype was observed many times. This chain joins TRBV7-2 and TRBJ2-2; 8 positions match TRBD1. This CDR3 contains 16 residues. In germline, CDR1 is SGHTA, CDR2 FQGNSA. J lost 0 bases, V lost 5 bases, and 5 bases had no gene match. The CDR3 loop is CASSRQGATNTGELFF. For the CDR3, the DNA is TGTGCCAGCAGCCGTCAGGGGGCGACGAACACCGGGGAGCTGTTTTTT.

This clonotype was recorded many times. This chain links TRBV7-2 with TRBJ2-2; unclear D gene. From germline, CDR1 is SGHTA and CDR2 FQGNSA. Trimming took 5 bases from V and 4 from J, leaving 5 bases between them. This CDR3 has 12 amino acids. The CDR3 protein is CASSRFTGELFF. The CDR3 nucleotides are TGTGCCAGCAGCAGGTTCACCGGGGAGCTGTTTTTT.

This clonotype was counted ten times or more. The chain recombines TRBV3-1 with TRBJ2-1; tentatively, D is TRBD2 (5 bases). The CDR3 extends over 14 amino acids. Trimming took 6 bases from V and 7 from J, leaving 16 bases between them. Germline V gene lookup returns CDR1 LGHDT and CDR2 YNNKEL (reference sequence). Here the CDR3 DNA reads TGTGCCAGCAGGATGGGAGCCCAGATGAATGAGCAGTTCTTC. It encodes CASRMGAQMNEQFF.

This clonotype was counted at least ten times. The chain carries TRBV4-1 and TRBJ1-2; D perhaps matches TRBD1 (6 bases). From germline, CDR1 is MGHRA and CDR2 YSYEKL. V lost 1 base and J lost 4, with 10 bases in between. The CDR3 contains 14 residues. The CDR3 spells CASSQVLGGYGYTF. CDR3 sequence (DNA): TGCGCCAGCAGCCAAGTTTTAGGGGGCTATGGCTACACCTTC.

This clonotype was recorded many times. The chain uses TRBV7-8 and TRBJ2-1; 9 nucleotides line up with TRBD1. J lost 6 bases, V lost 2 bases, and 2 bases had no gene match. The CDR3 runs to 14 residues. The germline V gene has CDR1 SGHVS and CDR2 FQNEAQ. The DNA of the CDR3 is TGTGCCAGCAGCTTACCGGGACAGGGCAATGAGCAGTTCTTC. This translates into CASSLPGQGNEQFF.

This clonotype was counted ten times or more. The rearrangement joins TRBV5-1 to TRBJ2-3, with TRBD2 identical over 14 bases. The CDR3 consists of 17 residues. CDR1 is SGHRS, CDR2 YFSETQ, per germline. Trimming removed 2 bases from V and 4 bases from J; junction bases left unmatched: 6. CDR3: CASSLTTSGRASDTQYF. CDR3 sequence (DNA): TGCGCCAGCAGCTTAACGACTAGCGGGAGGGCGTCAGATACGCAGTATTTT.